This T cell receptor beta chain was obtained from a study of blood T cell repertoires in COVID-19. How the authors handled the data: Amplification of reference gene primers provided the estimated nucleated cell counts. Sequencing used immunoSEQ multiplex PCR; TCRdb keeps in-frame clones, though not all of them. Clone size and V and J calls were adopted from that table, with D and trimming inferred from the DNA. The sample records some 90,000 clones, 89% being singletons. The V gene's germline CDR1 is MNHNS and CDR2 SASEGT. The V end was cut by 1 base, the J end by 0 bases, with 13 bases between. CDR3 length: 17 amino acids.

The rearrangement joins TRBV6-1 to TRBJ1-5; D is uncertain. The sequence was collected from a man in his fifties or sixties with acute or convalescent COVID-19. The sample consisted of peripheral blood. The CDR3 protein is CASSEERAAYSNQPQHF. CDR3 coding DNA: TGTGCCAGCAGTGAAGAGAGGGCAGCATATAGCAATCAGCCCCAGCATTTT.